The 10 T cell receptor beta chains below come from one sample, sequenced in a study of blood T cell repertoires in COVID-19. The table came from immunoSEQ multiplex PCR; TCRdb's copy has only in-frame clones and leaves some out. The sample lists some 250,000 clones, 80% to 90% occurring once. The sequenced material came from PBMCs or T cells enriched from blood (not recorded which). The receptors were sampled from a woman aged 50 to 60 who had recovered from COVID-19.

This chain joins TRBV5-5 and TRBJ2-2, with D perhaps matching TRBD2 (6 bases). The CDR3 is made up of 16 amino acids. Germline V gene data show CDR1 as SGHKS and CDR2 as YYEKEE (reference sequence). V gave up 2 bases and J gave up 2 bases, with 13 bases separating them. This CDR3 is CASSFEGGTNTGELFF. Here the CDR3 DNA reads TGTGCCAGCAGCTTTGAGGGCGGGACCAACACCGGGGAGCTGTTTTTT.

V is TRBV3-1 (or the pseudogene TRBV3-2) and J is TRBJ2-7; TRBD2 matches at 9 bases. The germline V gene encodes CDR1 LGHDT and CDR2 YNNKEL (reference sequence). The CDR3 is 14 residues long. Unmatched junction bases numbered 3, after V lost 5 bases and J lost 1 base. The CDR3 loop is CASSGGLASYEQYF. The CDR3 DNA follows: TGTGCCAGCAGCGGGGGACTAGCTTCCTACGAGCAGTACTTC.

The V and J genes are TRBV6-5 and TRBJ2-5; 7 bases align to TRBD2. The CDR3 contains 15 residues. Germline V CDR1 and CDR2: MNHEY, SVGAGI. Unmatched junction bases numbered 7, after V lost 6 bases and J lost 0 bases. CDR3 sequence reads: CASSQELAHQETQYF. DNA for the CDR3: TGTGCCAGCAGCCAAGAACTAGCGCACCAAGAGACCCAGTACTTC.

The J gene is TRBJ1-6, the V gene TRBV27; a possible D gene is TRBD1 (5 bases). This CDR3 is 14 amino acids long. The ends were cut back, 3 bases at V and 6 bases at J, with 9 bases in the middle. The germline CDR1 and CDR2 sequences are MNHEY and SMNVEV (reference sequence). DNA of the CDR3: TGTGCCAGCAGTTTTCGGGGGGTTAATTCACCCCTCCACTTT. Translation: CASSFRGVNSPLHF.

The J gene is TRBJ2-4, the V gene TRBV21-1; TRBD2 reflects the table's D call only, with no check against the DNA. TRBV21-1 counts as a pseudogene. CDR3 length: 16 residues. This CDR3 reads CASSSSGVLAKNIQYF. As DNA, the CDR3 is TGTGCCAGCAGCAGCTCGGGGGTGCTAGCCAAAAACATTCAGTACTTC.

The genes are TRBV10-1 and TRBJ2-7; 9 bases are shared with TRBD1. The CDR3 sequence is 22 residues long. Germline CDR1 and CDR2: WNHNN and SYGVQD (reference sequence). Trimming at V came to 4 bases and at J to 0 bases, leaving 25 bases not matched to a gene. CDR3 loop: CASSALSRDRDHEKTSSYEQYF. The CDR3 DNA is TGCGCCAGCAGTGCCCTAAGCAGGGACAGGGACCATGAAAAGACTAGCTCCTACGAGCAGTACTTC.

The CDR3 bases are TGTGCCACCAAAGGGGGCTCTGGGGCCAACGTCCTGACTTTC. Protein sequence: CATKGGSGANVLTF. The chain is built from TRBV7-2 and TRBJ2-6; D might be TRBD1 (6 bases). Per the germline V gene, CDR1 is SGHTA and CDR2 is FQGNSA. V lost 10 bases and J lost 0, with 10 bases in between. This CDR3 is 14 amino acids long.

This clone has a handful of counts. The rearrangement uses TRBV27 and TRBJ1-5; D is unresolved. V was pared by 5 bases and J by 3 bases, with 26 bases between. CDR1 is MNHEY and CDR2 is SMNVEV in the germline V gene (reference sequence). The CDR3 extends over 19 amino acids. CDR3 sequence: CASSPGIIGEVTYNQPQHF. The CDR3 DNA follows: TGTGCCAGCAGTCCCGGGATAATAGGTGAGGTTACGTACAATCAGCCCCAGCATTTT.

The rearrangement joins TRBV9 to TRBJ1-1, with no clear D. The CDR3 runs to 16 residues. Germline V CDR1 and CDR2: SGDLS, YYNGEE. V lost 0 bases, J lost 4 bases, and 16 bases lay in between. As DNA, the CDR3 is TGTGCCAGCAGCGTAGCCTCCTCAGTGGAGGGCACTGAAGCTTTCTTT. It encodes CASSVASSVEGTEAFF. Drawing the rest from reference TRBV9 and TRBJ1-1, the complete variable domain is DSGVTQTPKHLITATGQRVTLRCSPRSGDLSVYWYQQSLDQGLQFLIQYYNGEERAKGNILERFSAQQFPDLHSELNLSSLELGDSALYFCASSVASSVEGTEAFFGQGTRLTVV.

A single count supports this clone. V and J are TRBV28 and TRBJ2-5, with 7 bases fitting TRBD1. Germline V gene lookup returns CDR1 MDHEN and CDR2 SYDVKM. The CDR3 loop spans 13 amino acids. V gave up 10 bases and J gave up 5 bases; unmatched junction bases: 10. This CDR3 is CATRRQGLETQYF. The CDR3 nucleotides are TGTGCCACCAGACGACAGGGATTGGAGACCCAGTACTTC. Supplemented by reference TRBV28 and TRBJ2-5, the full variable domain reads DVKVTQSSRYLVKRTGEKVFLECVQDMDHENMFWYRQDPGLGLRLIYFSYDVKMKEKGDIPEGYSVSREKKERFSLILESASTNQTSMYLCATRRQGLETQYFGPGTRLLVL.